This T cell receptor beta chain was sequenced during a study of OX40 agonist ivuxolimab in advanced cancers. General notes on the study: Ivuxolimab was a fully human IgG2 agonistic monoclonal antibody targeting the costimulatory receptor OX40 (CD134). The point of sequencing TCRbeta in the periphery was to test whether ivuxolimab changed TCR sequence diversity and drove clonal T-cell expansion. In the dose-escalation cohort, 82.7% of patients were male, and the mean age was roughly 60 years, with a range of about 23 to 80. The paper covers the monotherapy dose-escalation part of the phase I ivuxolimab trial, which included N ≈ 52 patients. Prior anti-PD-1, anti-PD-L1 or anti-CTLA-4 therapy was permitted, and 40% of dose-escalation patients had received checkpoint inhibitors. Partial responses were achieved by three dose-escalation patients, of whom one had hepatocellular carcinoma and two had cutaneous melanoma. Intravenous ivuxolimab was administered to patients every 2 weeks at six dose levels: 0.01, 0.1, 0.3, 1.5, 3 and 10 mg/kg. Of the roughly 50 dose-escalation patients, hepatocellular carcinoma was present in 19, melanoma in roughly 15, renal cell carcinoma in 9 and head and neck cancer in 9.

Comments on this clone: There is no known antigen for this receptor. One base away there is no much larger clone; base qualities are not given.

To sequence the TCRbeta CDR3 region, genomic DNA was isolated from the sorted cells. TCRbeta CDR3 regions were sequenced using the immunoSEQ Assay. TCRdb took this table from immuneACCESS and kept in-frame rearrangements with V and J called. Such tables lack part of the clones; where checked against another copy, unresolved V genes explain under half of the gap, and the rest is unexplained. This sample has 80,000 or so clones in its table, and 89% of those were observed once. The ten largest clones take up more than 2.5% of the sample. Overall study results and their limits: At doses of 0.1 to 3.0 mg/kg, clonal expansion of both CD4+ and CD8+ T cells in blood was seen between baseline and week 6. In the 0.1-3.0 mg/kg groups, partial responders were among the patients with the lowest normalized peripheral clonal expansion, particularly in CD8+ T cells. Low levels of normalized T-cell clonal expansion were also seen in some nonresponding patients. Antigen specificity was not determined for the clonally expanded peripheral T cells. After ivuxolimab, CD8+ T cells had more expanded clones than CD4+ T cells on average.

Patients with autoimmune disease history or receiving systemic immunosuppression were excluded from the trial. Peripheral blood for TCR sequencing was collected from all dose cohorts at baseline, on cycle 4 day 1, and on cycle 7 day 1. Samples came from an open-label, multicenter, first-in-human phase I dose-escalation trial of ivuxolimab. The trial enrolled adults with locally advanced or metastatic head and neck squamous cell, hepatocellular, melanoma or renal cell carcinoma. CD4+ and CD8+ T cells were sorted separately from peripheral blood before TCR sequencing. The sequencing used CD4+ or CD8+ T cells sorted from blood, collected in a trial of the OX40 agonist ivuxolimab. The TCR was taken from an adult with an advanced solid tumor such as melanoma, head and neck, liver or kidney cancer.

This receptor has the CDR3 CSVVTGDISDTQYF. DNA sequence: TGCAGCGTTGTAACGGGGGACATCTCAGATACGCAGTATTTT. The sequence links TRBV29-1 to TRBJ2-3; the D match is possibly TRBD1 or TRBD2, with 6 bases aligned in each. V is clipped by 4 bases and J by 4 bases, and the sequence between their germline boundaries is 15 bases long. Based on the germline V gene, the CDR1 and CDR2 sequences are SQVTM and ANQGSEA. The CDR3 runs 14 residues from the cysteine to the phenylalanine. Only the CDR3 region is kept as DNA, spanning 42 bases read in frame from base 1.